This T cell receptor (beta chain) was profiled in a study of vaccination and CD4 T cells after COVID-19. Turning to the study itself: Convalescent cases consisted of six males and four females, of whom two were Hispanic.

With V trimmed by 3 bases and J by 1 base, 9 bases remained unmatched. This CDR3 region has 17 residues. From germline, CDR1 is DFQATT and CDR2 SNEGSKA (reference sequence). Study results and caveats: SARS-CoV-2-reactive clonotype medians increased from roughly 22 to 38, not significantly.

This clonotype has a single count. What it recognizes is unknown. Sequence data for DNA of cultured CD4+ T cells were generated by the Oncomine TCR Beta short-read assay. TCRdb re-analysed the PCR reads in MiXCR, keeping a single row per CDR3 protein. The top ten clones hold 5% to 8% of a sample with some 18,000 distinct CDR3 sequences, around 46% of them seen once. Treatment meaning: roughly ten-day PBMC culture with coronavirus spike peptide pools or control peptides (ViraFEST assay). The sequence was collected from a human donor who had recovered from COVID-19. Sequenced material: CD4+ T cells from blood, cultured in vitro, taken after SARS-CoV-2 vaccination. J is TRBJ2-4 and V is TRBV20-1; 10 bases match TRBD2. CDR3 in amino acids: CSARVAGGFGAKNIQYF. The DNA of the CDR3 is TGCAGTGCTAGGGTAGCGGGAGGATTTGGGGCCAAAAACATTCAGTACTTC.